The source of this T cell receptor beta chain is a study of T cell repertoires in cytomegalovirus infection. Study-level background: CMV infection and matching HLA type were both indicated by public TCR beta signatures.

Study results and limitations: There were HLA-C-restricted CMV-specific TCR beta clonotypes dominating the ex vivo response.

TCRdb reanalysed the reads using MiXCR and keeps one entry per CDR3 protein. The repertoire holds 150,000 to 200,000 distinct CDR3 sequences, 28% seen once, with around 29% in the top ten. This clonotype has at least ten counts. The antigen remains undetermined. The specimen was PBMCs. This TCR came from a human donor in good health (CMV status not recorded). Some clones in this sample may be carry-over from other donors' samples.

CDR3 coding DNA: TGTGCCAGCAGCCGTTCGACAGGGGGAGAGACCCAGTACTTC. Its translation: CASSRSTGGETQYF. The chain has TRBV7-2 and TRBJ2-5; 9 bases fit TRBD1. Trimming took 5 bases from V and 4 from J; bases not matched to a gene: 5. CDR1 and CDR2 from the germline V gene are SGHTA and FQGNSA. CDR3 size: 14 residues.